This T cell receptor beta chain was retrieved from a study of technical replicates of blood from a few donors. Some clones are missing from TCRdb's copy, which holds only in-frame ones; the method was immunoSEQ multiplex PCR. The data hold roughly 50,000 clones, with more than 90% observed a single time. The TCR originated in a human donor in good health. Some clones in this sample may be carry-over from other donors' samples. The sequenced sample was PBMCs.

The CDR3 DNA sequence: TGTGCCAGCAGTTACTCCGGACAGGGGGCCGGCTATGGCTACACCTTC. Translation gives CASSYSGQGAGYGYTF. The chain couples TRBV6-5 to TRBJ1-2; 11 nucleotides agree with TRBD1. CDR1 is MNHEY and CDR2 is SVGAGI in the germline V gene. V was clipped by 0 bases and J by 4 bases; unmatched bases: 4. The CDR3 length is 16 residues.